These 32 T cell receptor beta chains were sequenced from one sample in a study of blood T cells in healthy people across ages. Together with a sample-barcoded 5' primer, a J-beta primer mix was included in a second PCR lasting roughly 6 to 12 cycles. TCRdb reanalysed the 5' RACE reads using MiXCR and keeps one entry per CDR3 protein. The sample lists about 1.6 million distinct CDR3 sequences; about 32% were seen once. Material: blood. All receptors come from a woman in her twenties or thirties in good health.

This clonotype was counted between two and nine times. This chain uses TRBV6-5 with TRBJ1-5, with D unresolved. The CDR3 loop spans 18 amino acids. Germline loops: CDR1 MNHEY, CDR2 SVGAGI. The V end lost 0 bases, the J end lost 1 base, and 16 bases lay between the germline ends. The CDR3 sequence: CASSYSSGRDQSNQPQHF. The DNA for the CDR3 is TGTGCCAGCAGTTACTCGAGCGGAAGGGATCAGAGCAATCAGCCCCAGCATTTT.

This clonotype occurred many times. The chain has TRBV12-3 or TRBV12-4 and TRBJ2-1, with D possibly being TRBD2 (6 bases). The CDR3 has 12 amino acids. Trimming removed 6 bases from V and 10 bases from J, with 13 bases in between. CDR3 residues: CASSLSGYEQFF. CDR3 nucleotides: TGTGCCAGCAGCCTAAGCGGGTACGAGCAGTTCTTC.

The V and J genes are TRBV5-1 and TRBJ1-1, with TRBD1 as a possible D gene (5 bases). Trimming took off 0 bases at V and 6 bases at J, with 9 bases between the two ends. Germline-derived CDR1 and CDR2 are SGHRS and YFSETQ. The length of the CDR3 is 13 residues. CDR3 sequence (DNA): TGCGCCAGCAGCTTGGGACAGTTCTCTGAAGCTTTCTTT. Translated: CASSLGQFSEAFF.

As to this clonotype: As the CDR3 is not closed by the conserved phenylalanine or tryptophan, this likely results from a read error. The chain combines TRBV3-1 with TRBJ2-5; D is unresolved. The CDR3 has 12 amino acids. V was shortened by 1 base and J by 4 bases, with 4 bases between the two germline ends. The V gene's germline CDR1 is LGHDT and CDR2 YNNKEL (reference sequence). The CDR3 bases are TGTGCCAGCAGCCAAGGAGGAGAGACCCAGTACGTC. Protein sequence: CASSQGGETQYV.

This chain links TRBV27 with TRBJ2-7, with 9 positions matching TRBD1. Germline-derived CDR1 and CDR2 are MNHEY and SMNVEV (reference sequence). The V gene end was trimmed by 6 bases and the J gene end by 0 bases; junction bases not matched to a gene: 3. The CDR3 extends over 14 amino acids. CDR3 loop: CASRGTGHSYEQYF. In nucleotides, the CDR3 is TGTGCCAGCAGGGGGACAGGGCACTCCTACGAGCAGTACTTC.

In the case of this clonotype: One end of the junction varies from germline; a read error may be responsible. The chain has TRBV7-2 and TRBJ1-5; the match to TRBD1 covers 8 bases. Germline-derived CDR1 and CDR2 are SGHTA and FQGNSA. The CDR3 is 14 residues long. CDR3 nucleotide sequence: TGTGCCGGCAGCTGGGGACAGGGCAATCAGCCCCAGCATTTT. Translation: CAGSWGQGNQPQHF.

This clonotype came up once. In DNA form, the CDR3 reads TGTGCCAGCAGCTTGGGACAGGGAATGGCCCTCCACTTT. This translates into CASSLGQGMALHF. The chain links TRBV5-5 to TRBJ1-6, with 7 bases that match TRBD1. The CDR3 has 13 amino acids. The V gene's germline CDR1 is SGHKS and CDR2 YYEKEE (reference sequence). Trimming at V came to 0 bases and at J to 14 bases, leaving 5 bases not matched to a gene.

This clonotype was detected only a few times. The chain employs TRBV4-1 and TRBJ2-7; D may be TRBD2 (5 bases). This CDR3 region has 15 residues. Germline assignment: CDR1 MGHRA and CDR2 YSYEKL. V gave up 4 bases and J gave up 3 bases, with 16 bases separating them. The CDR3: CASSRAGGGIYEQYF. CDR3 in DNA: TGCGCCAGCAGCCGAGCAGGAGGTGGGATCTACGAGCAGTACTTC.

This clonotype was detected many times. At one end, the junction sequence differs from germline, possibly due to a read error. The chain combines TRBV5-1 with TRBJ2-3; D unclear. This CDR3 is built from 14 residues. Germline CDR1 reads SGHRS; CDR2 reads YFSETQ. The CDR3 DNA is TGTGCCAGCAGTTTAGGAGACACCACAGATACGCAGTATTTT. Translating it yields CASSLGDTTDTQYF.

V gene TRBV7-6 combines with J gene TRBJ2-1; TRBD2 matches at 7 bases. Per germline, CDR1 SGHVS and CDR2 FNYEAQ. This CDR3 contains 15 residues. V shed 2 bases, J shed 3 bases, and the junction held 4 bases outside the gene matches. This chain's CDR3 is CASSLQAGIYNEQFF. The CDR3 DNA sequence: TGTGCCAGCAGCTTACAAGCGGGGATCTACAATGAGCAGTTCTTC.

This clonotype was counted between two and nine times. The genes are TRBV4-2 and TRBJ2-5; 9 positions agree with TRBD2. The junction had 7 bases not matched to a gene; V was cut back by 0 bases and J by 2 bases. CDR3 length: 17 residues. CDR1 and CDR2 (germline): LGHNA, YNFKEQ. The CDR3: CASSQERSGGLQETQYF. CDR3 nucleotides: TGTGCCAGCAGCCAAGAGAGAAGCGGGGGGCTACAAGAGACCCAGTACTTC.

V and J are TRBV5-6 and TRBJ1-2; 10 bases agree with TRBD1. The CDR3 sequence is 14 residues long. Per the germline V gene, CDR1 is SGHDT and CDR2 is YYEEEE. V gave up 6 bases and J gave up 5 bases; unmatched junction bases: 7. The CDR3 nucleotides read TGTGCCAGCATCCGGTGGGACAGGGGTTATGGCTACACCTTC. This sequence encodes CASIRWDRGYGYTF. The full variable domain, rest sourced from reference TRBV5-6 and TRBJ1-2, is DAGVTQSPTHLIKTRGQQVTLRCSPKSGHDTVSWYQQALGQGPQFIFQYYEEEERQRGNFPDRFSGHQFPNYSSELNVNALLLGDSALYLCASIRWDRGYGYTFGSGTRLTVV.

This sequence joins TRBV20-1 and TRBJ2-1, with TRBD2 identical over 12 bases. With 5 bases clipped from V and 5 bases from J, the junction kept 4 bases outside the gene matches. The CDR3 is 14 residues long. Germline assignment: CDR1 DFQATT and CDR2 SNEGSKA (reference sequence). CDR3 residues: CSAVPSGRDNEQFF. In DNA form, the CDR3 reads TGCAGTGCTGTCCCTAGCGGGAGGGACAATGAGCAGTTCTTC.

The rearrangement links TRBV7-9 to TRBJ2-3, with 7 positions matching TRBD2. Germline assignment: CDR1 SEHNR and CDR2 FQNEAQ (reference sequence). This CDR3 region has 17 residues. With V trimmed by 6 bases and J by 2 bases, 14 bases remained unmatched. The CDR3 sequence: CASSPLVASGDTDTQYF. The CDR3 DNA follows: TGTGCCAGCAGTCCCCTTGTGGCTAGCGGAGACACAGATACGCAGTATTTT.

The chain carries TRBV5-4 and TRBJ2-1; perhaps TRBD1 as D (7 bases). This CDR3 region has 14 residues. V was shortened by 0 bases and J by 12 bases, with 16 bases between the two germline ends. Germline loops: CDR1 SGHNT, CDR2 YYREEE (reference sequence). The CDR3 protein is CASSLAWQGGRQFF. The CDR3 DNA is TGTGCCAGCAGCTTGGCCTGGCAGGGGGGACGGCAGTTCTTC.

This clonotype was picked up a small number of times. V is TRBV7-3 and J is TRBJ2-7, with TRBD2 matching 7 bases. V trimming: 5 bases; J trimming: 5 bases; junction bases outside the gene matches: 9. There are 14 residues in the CDR3. Germline V gene data show CDR1 as SGHTA and CDR2 as FQGTGA. In DNA form, the CDR3 reads TGTGCCAGCAGCCGGGAGGCGGGCGCCCACGAGCAGTACTTC. Amino acids: CASSREAGAHEQYF.

The chain employs TRBV7-6 and TRBJ1-1; 9 positions agree with TRBD1. The V and J ends lost 5 bases and 1 base, in that order; junction bases with no gene match: 5. Germline V gives CDR1 SGHVS, CDR2 FNYEAQ. The CDR3 has 15 residues. The CDR3 loop reads CASSTYRGPNTEAFF. The CDR3 region has the DNA TGTGCCAGCAGCACCTACAGGGGGCCGAACACTGAAGCTTTCTTT.

The V gene is TRBV6-6, the J gene TRBJ1-5, with no clear D. CDR1 MNHNY and CDR2 SVGAGI come from the germline V gene (reference sequence). The CDR3 is made up of 12 amino acids. V lost 7 bases to trimming and J lost 4 bases, with 8 bases between them. CDR3 loop: CASKLPNQPQHF. The CDR3 nucleotides are TGTGCCAGCAAGCTCCCAAATCAGCCCCAGCATTTT.

V gene TRBV5-1 combines with J gene TRBJ2-7; D call uncertain. CDR3 size: 15 residues. The germline gives CDR1 SGHRS, CDR2 YFSETQ. V dropped 0 bases and J dropped 2 bases, with 12 bases sitting between them. CDR3 bases: TGCGCCAGCAGCTTGGAGGCAACCAAAGCCTACGAGCAGTACTTC. It encodes CASSLEATKAYEQYF.

The chain is built from TRBV30 and TRBJ2-5; D is ambiguous. Trimming left V 0 bases short and J 2 bases short, with 4 bases between. CDR1 GTSNPN and CDR2 SVGIG come from the germline V gene (reference sequence). This CDR3 contains 12 residues. CDR3 nucleotides: TGTGCCTGGAGTGTGGATCAAGAGACCCAGTACTTC. Translating it yields CAWSVDQETQYF.

This chain connects TRBV20-1 to TRBJ1-2; D unclear. The CDR3 totals 11 residues. Germline V lookup: CDR1 DFQATT, CDR2 SNEGSKA (reference sequence). V was cut by 5 bases and J by 8 bases, with 12 bases left in between. Here the CDR3 DNA reads TGCAGTGCTCCGAGCGTACGGGGCTACACCTTC. Translation gives CSAPSVRGYTF.

This clonotype occurred once. This chain uses TRBV24-1 with TRBJ2-7; either TRBD1 or TRBD2 may supply D (6 bases each). The J call may be wrong; the DNA end is better matched by TRBJ2-5. The CDR3 runs 19 residues. Per germline, CDR1 KGHDR and CDR2 SFDVKD. CDR3: CATSDLPLPGLMGAETQYF. CDR3 nucleotide sequence: TGTGCCACCAGTGATTTACCCCTCCCGGGACTTATGGGGGCAGAGACCCAGTACTTC.

The chain joins TRBV9 to TRBJ2-7; 8 nucleotides match TRBD1. V trimming: 3 bases; J trimming: 3 bases; junction bases outside the gene matches: 8. Germline loops: CDR1 SGDLS, CDR2 YYNGEE. The CDR3 is 15 residues long. CDR3 DNA sequence: TGTGCCAGCAGCGGAGGACAGGGTATATTCTACGAGCAGTACTTC. This codes for CASSGGQGIFYEQYF. Full variable domain (remainder filled in from reference TRBV9 and TRBJ2-7): DSGVTQTPKHLITATGQRVTLRCSPRSGDLSVYWYQQSLDQGLQFLIQYYNGEERAKGNILERFSAQQFPDLHSELNLSSLELGDSALYFCASSGGQGIFYEQYFGPGTRLTVT.

The V call is TRBV5-1, the J call TRBJ2-1, with 10 bases fitting TRBD1. The V gene end was trimmed by 4 bases and the J gene end by 7 bases; junction bases not matched to a gene: 14. The V gene's germline CDR1 is SGHRS and CDR2 YFSETQ. The CDR3 consists of 17 residues. CDR3 DNA sequence: TGCGCCAGCAGCATGGGTGCCGGGACAGGGGCTCGAAATGAGCAGTTCTTC. Translation gives CASSMGAGTGARNEQFF.

This rearrangement joins TRBV3-1 to TRBJ1-1; no reliable D call. The CDR3 extends over 12 amino acids. From germline, CDR1 is LGHDT and CDR2 YNNKEL (reference sequence). V was shortened by 3 bases and J by 1 base, with 3 bases between the two germline ends. The CDR3 loop reads CASSQKNTEAFF. CDR3 coding DNA: TGTGCCAGCAGCCAGAAGAACACTGAAGCTTTCTTT.

The chain recombines TRBV20-1 with TRBJ1-6; no reliable D call. The ends were cut back, 7 bases at V and 9 bases at J, with 19 bases in the middle. Germline V CDR1 and CDR2: DFQATT, SNEGSKA (reference sequence). The CDR3 runs to 14 residues. CDR3 residues: CSVSPWREGSPLHF. The CDR3 nucleotides read TGCAGTGTCTCCCCTTGGCGGGAGGGTTCACCCCTCCACTTT.

The sample holds a few counts of this clonotype. V gene TRBV7-2 combines with J gene TRBJ2-3; perhaps TRBD2 as D (7 bases). The CDR3 loop spans 15 amino acids. Per germline, CDR1 SGHTA and CDR2 FQGNSA. Trimming stripped 5 bases from V and 4 bases from J, with 16 bases between. As DNA, the CDR3 is TGTGCCAGCAGCCCCGTCGGGGGGCGCCCAGATACGCAGTATTTT. It specifies CASSPVGGRPDTQYF.

This clonotype occurred many times. The chain carries TRBV5-1 and TRBJ1-6; D perhaps matches TRBD1 (5 bases). The CDR3 is 15 amino acids. The germline gives CDR1 SGHRS, CDR2 YFSETQ. The V and J ends lost 4 bases and 10 bases respectively, with 18 bases between them. CDR3 residues: CASSPRTKDDSPLHF. The CDR3 nucleotides read TGCGCCAGCAGCCCCCGGACAAAGGACGACTCACCCCTCCACTTT.

V is TRBV5-1 and J is TRBJ1-4; D is unresolved. The CDR3 has 14 amino acids. The V end lost 0 bases, the J end lost 5 bases, and 8 bases lay between the germline ends. Germline V CDR1 and CDR2: SGHRS, YFSETQ. The CDR3 region is CASSLEQPNEKLFF. DNA for the CDR3: TGCGCCAGCAGCTTGGAACAGCCGAATGAAAAACTGTTTTTT.

The chain has TRBV4-2 and TRBJ2-1; 9 bases align to TRBD2. The CDR3 spans 16 residues. From germline, CDR1 is LGHNA and CDR2 YNFKEQ. The ends lost 4 bases at V and 10 bases at J; junction bases unmatched: 14. The CDR3 loop reads CASSPIGTSLKKEQFF. The CDR3 region has the DNA TGTGCCAGCAGCCCGATAGGGACTAGCTTAAAAAAGGAGCAGTTCTTC.

The V and J genes are TRBV19 and TRBJ2-3, with TRBD2 matching over 9 bases. Germline V lookup: CDR1 LNHDA, CDR2 SQIVND (reference sequence). The CDR3 loop spans 15 amino acids. J lost 0 bases, V lost 7 bases, and 5 bases had no gene match. The CDR3 DNA is TGTGCCAGTAAAGGACTAGCGTTGAGCACAGATACGCAGTATTTT. This gives the protein CASKGLALSTDTQYF.

A note on this clonotype: A much larger clone lies a single base off, so this may be a read error. J is TRBJ2-3 and V is TRBV29-1; weak D call: TRBD1 (5 bases). Germline lookup yields CDR1 SQVTM and CDR2 ANQGSEA. The CDR3 covers 12 residues. The CDR3 is CSARAQTETQYF. The CDR3 DNA sequence: TGCAGCGCACGAGCCCAGACAGAAACGCAGTATTTT.